The source of this TCR beta chain is a study of Ad26.COV2.S vaccination and SARS-CoV-2 variants. Study-level points and caveats: Vaccine recipients showed a spike-specific TCR breadth that was higher than in placebo recipients.

As regards this clone: The antigen remains unidentified.

Using immunoSEQ multiplex PCR, the repertoire was profiled, and TCRdb retains in-frame clones only, with some absent. The sample comprises 400,000 to 450,000 clones, 80% to 95% of which are singletons, and about 4.1% rests with the top ten. Germline lookup yields CDR1 MDHEN and CDR2 SYDVKM. V shed 8 bases and J shed 1 base, with 14 bases lying between them. The CDR3 has 14 residues. Sample treatment: roughly 20 received Ad26.COV2.S at low or high dose, single or two shots; about 5 received placebo; per-sample allocation not given. Material that was analyzed had been drawn on day 63 after the first vaccine or placebo injection. As its vector, the vaccine had Ad26, which expressed Wuhan-strain SARS-CoV-2 spike.

The chain couples TRBV28 to TRBJ1-1, with a tentative D call TRBD1 (5 bases). The material was peripheral blood, obtained in a trial of Ad26.COV2.S vaccine versus placebo. This clonotype was sampled from a person between 18 and 65 years old who received the Ad26.COV2.S COVID-19 vaccine or a placebo. CDR3 region: CASGGERTNTEAFF. The DNA of the CDR3 is TGTGCCAGCGGGGGGGAGAGGACGAACACTGAAGCTTTCTTT.